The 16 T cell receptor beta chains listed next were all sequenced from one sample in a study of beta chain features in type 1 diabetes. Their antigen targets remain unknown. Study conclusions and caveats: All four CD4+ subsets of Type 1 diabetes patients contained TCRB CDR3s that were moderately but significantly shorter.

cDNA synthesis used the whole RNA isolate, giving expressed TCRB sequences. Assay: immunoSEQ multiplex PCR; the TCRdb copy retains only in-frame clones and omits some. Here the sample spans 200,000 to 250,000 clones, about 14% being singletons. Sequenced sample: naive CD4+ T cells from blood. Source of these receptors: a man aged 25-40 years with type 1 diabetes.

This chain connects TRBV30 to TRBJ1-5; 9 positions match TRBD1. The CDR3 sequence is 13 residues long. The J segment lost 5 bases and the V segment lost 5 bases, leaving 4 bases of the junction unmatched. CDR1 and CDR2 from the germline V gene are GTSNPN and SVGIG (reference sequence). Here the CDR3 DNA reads TGTGCCTGGGACAGGGGGTTTGATCAGCCCCAGCATTTT. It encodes CAWDRGFDQPQHF. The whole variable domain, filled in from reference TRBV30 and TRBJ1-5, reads SQTIHQWPATLVQPVGSPLSLECTVEGTSNPNLYWYRQAAGRGLQLLFYSVGIGQISSEVPQNLSASRPQDRQFILSSKKLLLSDSGFYLCAWDRGFDQPQHFGDGTRLSIL.

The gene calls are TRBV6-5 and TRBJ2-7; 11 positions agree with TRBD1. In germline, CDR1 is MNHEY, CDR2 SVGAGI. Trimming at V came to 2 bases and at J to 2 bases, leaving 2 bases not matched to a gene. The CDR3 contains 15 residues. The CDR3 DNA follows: TGTGCCAGCAGTTACGGGGACAGGGGGACCTACGAGCAGTACTTC. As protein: CASSYGDRGTYEQYF.

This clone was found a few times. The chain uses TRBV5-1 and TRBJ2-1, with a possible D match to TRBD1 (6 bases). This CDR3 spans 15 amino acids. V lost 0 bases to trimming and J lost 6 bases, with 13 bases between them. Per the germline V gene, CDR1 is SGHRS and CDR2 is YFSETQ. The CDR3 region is CASSLDRVTGNEQFF. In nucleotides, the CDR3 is TGCGCCAGCAGCTTGGACAGGGTGACGGGCAATGAGCAGTTCTTC.

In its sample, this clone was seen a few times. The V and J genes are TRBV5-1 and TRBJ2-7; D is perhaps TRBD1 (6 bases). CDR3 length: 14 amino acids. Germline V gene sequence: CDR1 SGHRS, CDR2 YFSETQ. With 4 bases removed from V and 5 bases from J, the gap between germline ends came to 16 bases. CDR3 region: CASSQGPGQHEQYF. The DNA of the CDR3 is TGCGCCAGCAGCCAGGGGCCGGGACAACACGAGCAGTACTTC.

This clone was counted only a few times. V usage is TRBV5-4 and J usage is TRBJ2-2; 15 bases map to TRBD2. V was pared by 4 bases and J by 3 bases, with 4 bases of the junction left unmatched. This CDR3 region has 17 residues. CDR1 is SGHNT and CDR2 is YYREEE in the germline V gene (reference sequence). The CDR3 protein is CASSPWTSGRDTGELFF. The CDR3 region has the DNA TGTGCCAGCAGCCCTTGGACTAGCGGGAGGGACACCGGGGAGCTGTTTTTT.

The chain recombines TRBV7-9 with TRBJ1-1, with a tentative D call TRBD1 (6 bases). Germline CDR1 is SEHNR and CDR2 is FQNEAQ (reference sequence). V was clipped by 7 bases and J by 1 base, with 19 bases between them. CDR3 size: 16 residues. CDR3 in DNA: TGTGCCAGCACCTCTGACAGGCAAAGCCGGAACACTGAAGCTTTCTTT. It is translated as CASTSDRQSRNTEAFF. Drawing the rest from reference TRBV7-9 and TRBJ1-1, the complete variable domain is DTGVSQNPRHKITKRGQNVTFRCDPISEHNRLYWYRQTLGQGPEFLTYFQNEAQLEKSRLLSDRFSAERPKGSFSTLEIQRTEQGDSAMYLCASTSDRQSRNTEAFFGQGTRLTVV.

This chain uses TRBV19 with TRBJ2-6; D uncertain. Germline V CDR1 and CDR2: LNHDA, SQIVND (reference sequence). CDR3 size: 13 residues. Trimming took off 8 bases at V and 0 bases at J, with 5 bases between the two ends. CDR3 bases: TGTGCCAGTCGGGTCTCTGGGGCCAACGTCCTGACTTTC. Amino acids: CASRVSGANVLTF.

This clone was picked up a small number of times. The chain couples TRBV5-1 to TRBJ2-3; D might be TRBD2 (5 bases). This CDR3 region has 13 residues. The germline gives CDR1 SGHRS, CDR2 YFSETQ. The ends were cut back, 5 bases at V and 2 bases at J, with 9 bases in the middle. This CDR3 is CASRDGITDTQYF. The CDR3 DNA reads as TGCGCCAGCAGGGACGGGATCACAGATACGCAGTATTTT.

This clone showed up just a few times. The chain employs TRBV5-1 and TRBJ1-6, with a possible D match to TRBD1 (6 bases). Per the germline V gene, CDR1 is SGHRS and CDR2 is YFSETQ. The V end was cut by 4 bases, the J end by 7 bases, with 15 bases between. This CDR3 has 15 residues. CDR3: CASSDKTGPNSPLHF. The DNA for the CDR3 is TGCGCCAGCAGCGATAAAACAGGGCCGAATTCACCCCTCCACTTT.

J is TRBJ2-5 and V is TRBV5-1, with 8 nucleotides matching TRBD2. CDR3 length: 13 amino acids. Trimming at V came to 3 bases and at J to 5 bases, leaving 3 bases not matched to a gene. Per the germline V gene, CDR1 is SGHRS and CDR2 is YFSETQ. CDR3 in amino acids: CASSSGGTETQYF. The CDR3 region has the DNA TGCGCCAGCAGCTCGGGAGGGACGGAGACCCAGTACTTC.

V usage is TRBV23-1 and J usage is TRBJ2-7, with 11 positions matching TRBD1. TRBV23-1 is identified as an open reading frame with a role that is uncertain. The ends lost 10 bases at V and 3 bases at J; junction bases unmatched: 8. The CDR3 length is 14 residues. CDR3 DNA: TGCGCCACCCGGGACAGGGGGAAGATCTACGAGCAGTACTTC. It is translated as CATRDRGKIYEQYF.

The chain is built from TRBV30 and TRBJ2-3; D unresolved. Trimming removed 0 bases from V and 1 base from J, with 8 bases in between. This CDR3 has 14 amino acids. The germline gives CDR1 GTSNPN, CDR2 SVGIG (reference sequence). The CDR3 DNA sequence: TGTGCCTGGAGTGTACAGCCGCGCACAGATACGCAGTATTTT. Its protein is CAWSVQPRTDTQYF.

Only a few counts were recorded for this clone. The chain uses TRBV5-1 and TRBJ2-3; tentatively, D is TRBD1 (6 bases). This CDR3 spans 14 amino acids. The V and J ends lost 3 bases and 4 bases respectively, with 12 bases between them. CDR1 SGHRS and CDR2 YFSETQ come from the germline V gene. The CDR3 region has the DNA TGCGCCAGCAGCTCGGCATCAGGGGCAGATACGCAGTATTTT. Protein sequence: CASSSASGADTQYF.

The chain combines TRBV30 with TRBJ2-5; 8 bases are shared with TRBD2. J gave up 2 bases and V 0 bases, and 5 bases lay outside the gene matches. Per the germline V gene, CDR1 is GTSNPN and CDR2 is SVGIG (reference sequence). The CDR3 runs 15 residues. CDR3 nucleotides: TGTGCCTGGAGTGTAGGGACGGGGGGGCAAGAGACCCAGTACTTC. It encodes CAWSVGTGGQETQYF.

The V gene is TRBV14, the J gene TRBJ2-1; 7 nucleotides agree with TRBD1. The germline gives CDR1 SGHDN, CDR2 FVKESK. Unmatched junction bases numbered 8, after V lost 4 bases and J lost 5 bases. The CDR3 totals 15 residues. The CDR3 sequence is CASSPRAGGNNEQFF. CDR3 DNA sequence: TGTGCCAGCAGCCCTAGGGCAGGGGGTAACAATGAGCAGTTCTTC.

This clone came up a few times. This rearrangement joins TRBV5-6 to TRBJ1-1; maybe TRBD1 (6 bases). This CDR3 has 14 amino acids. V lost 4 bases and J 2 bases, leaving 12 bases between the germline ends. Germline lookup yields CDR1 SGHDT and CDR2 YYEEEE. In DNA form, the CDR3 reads TGTGCCAGCAGCCGGACAGAGGCAAACACTGAAGCTTTCTTT. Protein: CASSRTEANTEAFF.